The 4 T cell receptor beta chains below were found in one sample sequenced in a study of T cell changes during pregnancy in multiple sclerosis. Some clones are missing from TCRdb's copy, which holds only in-frame ones; the method was immunoSEQ multiplex PCR. The sample shows about 80,000 clones, just over 90% of them seen only once. The source was CD4+ T cells from peripheral blood mononuclear cells, collected before pregnancy. These receptors all come from a female donor with multiple sclerosis, enrolled in a pregnancy study.

The chain uses TRBV30 and TRBJ1-4, with a weak D call TRBD1 (5 bases). This CDR3 region has 14 residues. Trimming shortened V by 1 base and J by 0 bases, and 6 bases separated the two germline ends. From germline, CDR1 is GTSNPN and CDR2 SVGIG (reference sequence). The CDR3 sequence: CAWSGQPTNEKLFF. CDR3 in DNA: TGTGCCTGGAGTGGACAGCCAACTAATGAAAAACTGTTTTTT.

This sequence joins TRBV27 and TRBJ1-5; 9 nucleotides align to TRBD1. V shed 6 bases, J shed 6 bases, and the junction held 9 bases outside the gene matches. CDR3 length: 15 amino acids. The germline V gene encodes CDR1 MNHEY and CDR2 SMNVEV (reference sequence). The CDR3 loop is CASRPLQGAAQPQHF. CDR3 nucleotide sequence: TGTGCCAGCAGACCATTACAGGGGGCGGCTCAGCCCCAGCATTTT.

CDR3 residues: CASSPPTGNQPQHF. In nucleotides, the CDR3 is TGTGCCAGCTCACCACCAACAGGGAATCAGCCCCAGCATTTT. This chain links TRBV18 with TRBJ1-5; a weak D match, TRBD1 (6 bases). The V and J ends lost 0 bases and 4 bases respectively, with 7 bases between them. Germline V gene sequence: CDR1 KGHSH, CDR2 LQKENI. This CDR3 has 14 amino acids. Complete variable domain (other parts from reference TRBV18 and TRBJ1-5): NAGVMQNPRHLVRRRGQEARLRCSPMKGHSHVYWYRQLPEEGLKFMVYLQKENIIDESGMPKERFSAEFPKEGPSILRIQQVVRGDSAAYFCASSPPTGNQPQHFGDGTRLSIL.

The V gene is TRBV2, the J gene TRBJ1-4; 8 bases fit TRBD1. The CDR3 contains 17 residues. CDR1 is SNHLY, CDR2 FYNNEI, per germline. The junction had 17 bases not matched to a gene; V was cut back by 10 bases and J by 4 bases. CDR3: CATRRGLPPFNNEKLFF. DNA of the CDR3: TGTGCCACCCGCAGGGGGCTGCCTCCCTTTAATAATGAAAAACTGTTTTTT.